The following is a TCR beta chain sequence with its context. As yet, its antigen is unknown. V was trimmed by 4 bases and J by 7 bases, leaving 15 bases between them. In germline, CDR1 is SGDLS, CDR2 YYNGEE. The CDR3 runs 13 residues. This entry comes from a study of T cell responses to AZD1222 COVID-19 vaccine. Whole-study results and caveats: Repertoires were collected only later (after the peak T cell response had occurred). The number of AZD1222 recipients seropositive at baseline was only 6 or 7. Dominant CD4 TCR responses targeted spike regions 160-218 and 743-854. Most donors were white British and more were female, and clonal diversity was possibly underestimated.

TCRdb keeps only in-frame clones here, not all; method: immunoSEQ multiplex PCR. The table lists about 160,000 clones, 90% to 95% of them singletons. The sequence was collected from an adult in good health. The sequencing used peripheral blood, collected on day 0 of AZD1222 vaccination. V gene TRBV9 combines with J gene TRBJ2-7; TRBD1 is a possible D gene (5 bases). CDR3 nucleotides: TGTGCCAGCAGCCAGACTGAGAGGACAGAGCAGTACTTC. Protein sequence: CASSQTERTEQYF.